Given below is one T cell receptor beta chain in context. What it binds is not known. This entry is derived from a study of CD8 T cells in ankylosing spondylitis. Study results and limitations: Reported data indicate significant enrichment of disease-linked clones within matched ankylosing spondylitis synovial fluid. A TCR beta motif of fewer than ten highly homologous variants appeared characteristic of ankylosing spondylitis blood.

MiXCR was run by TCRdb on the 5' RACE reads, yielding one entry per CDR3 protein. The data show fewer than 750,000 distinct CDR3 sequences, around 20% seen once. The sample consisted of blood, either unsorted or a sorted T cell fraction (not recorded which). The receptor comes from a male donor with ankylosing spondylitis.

The CDR3 reads CASSEWDRYNEQFF. DNA for the CDR3: TGTGCCAGCAGTGAATGGGACAGGTACAATGAGCAGTTCTTC. The chain carries TRBV25-1 and TRBJ2-1, with 8 bases aligning to TRBD1. J gave up 4 bases and V 1 base, and 0 bases lay outside the gene matches. The germline CDR1 and CDR2 sequences are MGHDK and SYGVNS. The CDR3 spans 14 residues.